This T cell receptor beta chain was captured by sequencing in a study of blood T cell repertoires in COVID-19. As for the study in general: Samples representing acute and convalescent COVID-19 were sourced from the United States, Italy and Spain. Sources were T cells, B-cell-depleted T cells, or PBMCs; the material itself was cDNA or gDNA.

Seattle researchers signed up patients amid active infection and tracked them longitudinally. As processed by the authors: Amplified reference gene primers provided the basis for estimating nucleated cell counts. Sequencing used immunoSEQ multiplex PCR; TCRdb keeps in-frame clones, though not all of them. The V and J calls and clone size were taken over from that table, and D and trimming were inferred from the DNA. Among roughly 160,000 clones listed, roughly 88% were seen once. The CDR3 extends over 14 amino acids. The germline V gene has CDR1 SGHNT and CDR2 YENEEA. Trimming took off 5 bases at V and 0 bases at J, with 10 bases between the two ends.

Specimen: peripheral blood. The TCR comes from a man in his late teens or twenties with COVID-19, enrolled during active disease. The chain recombines TRBV11-3 with TRBJ2-5, with D perhaps TRBD1 (6 bases). CDR3 in DNA: TGTGCCAGCAGCAAAGGGGGAGACCAAGAGACCCAGTACTTC. Its translation is CASSKGGDQETQYF.